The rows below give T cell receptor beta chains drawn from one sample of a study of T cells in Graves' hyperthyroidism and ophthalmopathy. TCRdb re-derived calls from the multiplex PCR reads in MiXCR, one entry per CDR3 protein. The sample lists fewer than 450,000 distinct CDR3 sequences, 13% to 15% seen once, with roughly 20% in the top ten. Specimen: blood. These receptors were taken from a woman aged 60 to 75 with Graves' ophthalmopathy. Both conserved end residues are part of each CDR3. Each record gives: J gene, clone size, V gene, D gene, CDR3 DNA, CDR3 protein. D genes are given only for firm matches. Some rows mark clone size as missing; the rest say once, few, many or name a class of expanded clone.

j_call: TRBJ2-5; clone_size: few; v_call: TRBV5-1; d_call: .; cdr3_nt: TGCGCCAGCAGCTCCTGGACAGAGGAGACCCAGTACTTC; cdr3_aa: CASSSWTEETQYF
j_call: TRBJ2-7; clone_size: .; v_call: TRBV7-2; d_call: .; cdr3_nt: TGTGCCAGCAGCTTATCAGCCGGGGCGCGCGAGCAGTACTTC; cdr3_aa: CASSLSAGAREQYF
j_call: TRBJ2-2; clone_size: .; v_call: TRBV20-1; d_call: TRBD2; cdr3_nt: TGCAGTGCTAGACCTCCTAGCGGGACCCAACCCGGGGAGCTGTTTTTT; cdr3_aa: CSARPPSGTQPGELFF
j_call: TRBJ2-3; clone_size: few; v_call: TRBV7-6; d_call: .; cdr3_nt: TGTGCCAGCAGCTTAGGGCAAGACCTCACAGATACGCAGTATTTT; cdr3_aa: CASSLGQDLTDTQYF
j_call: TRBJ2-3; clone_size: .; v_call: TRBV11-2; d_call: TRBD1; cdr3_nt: TGTGCCAGCAGCTTGGCAGGGGGTTACACAGATACGCAGTATTTT; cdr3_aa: CASSLAGGYTDTQYF
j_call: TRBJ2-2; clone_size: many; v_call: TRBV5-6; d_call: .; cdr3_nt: TGTGCCAGCAGCTTGGGACAGCGCAACACCGGGGAGCTGTTTTTT; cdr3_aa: CASSLGQRNTGELFF
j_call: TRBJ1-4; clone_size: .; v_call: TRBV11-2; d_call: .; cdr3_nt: TGTGCCAGCAGCTTAAGTGGTCCGGGTGAAAAACTGTTTTTT; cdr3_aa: CASSLSGPGEKLFF
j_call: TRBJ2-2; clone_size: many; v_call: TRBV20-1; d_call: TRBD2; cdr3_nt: TGCAGTGCTAAGACAGGGACTAGCGGGAATTACGGGGAGCTGTTTTTT; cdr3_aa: CSAKTGTSGNYGELFF
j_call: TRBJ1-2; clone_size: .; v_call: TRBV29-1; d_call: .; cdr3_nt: TGCAGCGTTAAACTTAACTATGGCTACACCTTC; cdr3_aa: CSVKLNYGYTF
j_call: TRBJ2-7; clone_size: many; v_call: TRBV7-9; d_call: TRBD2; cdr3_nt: TGTGCCAGCAGCTTAGATTTCGGGACTAGCGGGAGGGGCGAGCAGTACTTC; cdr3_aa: CASSLDFGTSGRGEQYF
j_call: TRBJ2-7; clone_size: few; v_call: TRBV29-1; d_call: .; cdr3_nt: TGCAGCGTTAGGCGGGACCACTCCTACGAGCAGTACTTC; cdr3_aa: CSVRRDHSYEQYF
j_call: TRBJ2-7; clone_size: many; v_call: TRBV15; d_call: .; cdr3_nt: TGTGCCACCAGCAGAGATTCTCGGGGATCCTACGAGCAGTACTTC; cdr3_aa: CATSRDSRGSYEQYF
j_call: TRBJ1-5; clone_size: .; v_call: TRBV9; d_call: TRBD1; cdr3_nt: TGTGCCAGCAGCGTAGGACAGGGCGTGGGTCAGCCCCAGCATTTT; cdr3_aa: CASSVGQGVGQPQHF
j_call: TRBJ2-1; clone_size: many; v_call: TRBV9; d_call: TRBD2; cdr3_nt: TGTGCCAGCAGCGAGCGACTAGCGGGTTACAATGAGCAGTTCTTC; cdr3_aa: CASSERLAGYNEQFF
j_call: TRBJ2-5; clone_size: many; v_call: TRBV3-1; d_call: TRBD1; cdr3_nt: TGTGCCAGCAGCCGGAGAACGACAGGGTTGGAGACCCAGTACTTC; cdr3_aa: CASSRRTTGLETQYF
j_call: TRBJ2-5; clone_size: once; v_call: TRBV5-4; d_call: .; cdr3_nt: TGTGCCAGCAGCTTGATCGGAACTCAAGAGACCCAGTACTTC; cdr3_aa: CASSLIGTQETQYF
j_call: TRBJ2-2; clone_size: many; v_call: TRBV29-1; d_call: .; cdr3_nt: TGCAGCGTTGAATTTGGGTCGAACACCGGGGAGCTGTTTTTT; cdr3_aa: CSVEFGSNTGELFF
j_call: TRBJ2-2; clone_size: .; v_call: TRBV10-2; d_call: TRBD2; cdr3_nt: TGCGCCAGCAATCCGAACGGAGCGGGGGCCGGGGAGCTGTTTTTT; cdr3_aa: CASNPNGAGAGELFF
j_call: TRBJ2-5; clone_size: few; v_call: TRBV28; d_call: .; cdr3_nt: TGTGCCAGCAGTGTCCGCGTCGAGACCCAGTACTTC; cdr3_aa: CASSVRVETQYF
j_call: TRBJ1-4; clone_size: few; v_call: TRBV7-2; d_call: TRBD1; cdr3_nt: TGTGCCAGCAGCAGAAACAGGGGGCGTAATGAAAAACTGTTTTTT; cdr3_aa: CASSRNRGRNEKLFF
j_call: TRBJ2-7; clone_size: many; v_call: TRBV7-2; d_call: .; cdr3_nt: TGTGCCAGCAGCTTAAATATCGAGCAGTACTTC; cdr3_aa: CASSLNIEQYF
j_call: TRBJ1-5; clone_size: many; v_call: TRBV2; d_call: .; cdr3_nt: TGTGCCAGCAGTCGCTACAGAAGCAATCAGCCCCAGCATTTT; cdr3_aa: CASSRYRSNQPQHF
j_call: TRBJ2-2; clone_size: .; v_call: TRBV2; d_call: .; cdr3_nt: TGTGCCAGCAGTGTAGCGTCCACCGGGGAGCTGTTTTTT; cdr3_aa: CASSVASTGELFF
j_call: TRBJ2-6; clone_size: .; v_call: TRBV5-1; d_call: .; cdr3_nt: TGCGCCAGCGGTGATACCTCTGGGGCCAACGTCCTGACTTTC; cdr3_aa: CASGDTSGANVLTF
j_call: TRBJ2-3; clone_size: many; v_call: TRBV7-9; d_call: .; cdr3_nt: TGTGCCAGCAGCTTAGGAGGTAGCGCTTACGACACAGATACGCAGTATTTT; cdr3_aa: CASSLGGSAYDTDTQYF
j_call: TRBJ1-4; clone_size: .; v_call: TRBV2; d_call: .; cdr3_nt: TGTGCCAGCGTAGAGCAGGGCTTTAATGAAAAACTGTTTTTT; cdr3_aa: CASVEQGFNEKLFF
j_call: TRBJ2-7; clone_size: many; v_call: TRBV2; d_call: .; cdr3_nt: TGTGCCAGCAGTGAATCAGGACAACAGTCCTACGAGCAGTACTTC; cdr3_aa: CASSESGQQSYEQYF
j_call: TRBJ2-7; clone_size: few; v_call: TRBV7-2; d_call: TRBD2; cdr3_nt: TGTGCCTCCGGACTAGCGGGACTCTCCTACGAGCAGTACTTC; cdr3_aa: CASGLAGLSYEQYF
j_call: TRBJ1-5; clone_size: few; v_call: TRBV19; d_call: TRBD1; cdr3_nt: TGTGCCAGTAGGCCTGGGGACAGGGGGATCTTACAGCCCCAGCATTTT; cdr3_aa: CASRPGDRGILQPQHF
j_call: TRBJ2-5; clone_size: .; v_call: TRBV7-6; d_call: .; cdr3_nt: TGTGCCAGCAGCTCCTTCCCCCAGGGAGATTTGACGTGGGAGACCCAGTACTTC; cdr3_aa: CASSSFPQGDLTWETQYF
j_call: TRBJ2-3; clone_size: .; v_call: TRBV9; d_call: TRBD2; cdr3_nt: TGTGCCAGCAGCGGGACTAGCGGGAGGATAACAGATACGCAGTATTTT; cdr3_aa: CASSGTSGRITDTQYF
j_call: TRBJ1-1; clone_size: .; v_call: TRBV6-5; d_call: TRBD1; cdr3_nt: TGTGCCAGCGGATACCTGACAGGGGGCAACACTGAAGCTTTCTTT; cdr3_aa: CASGYLTGGNTEAFF
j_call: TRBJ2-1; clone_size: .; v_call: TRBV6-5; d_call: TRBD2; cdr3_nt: TGTGCCAGCAGCTATAGCGGGAGTTGGCACAATGAGCAGTTCTTC; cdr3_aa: CASSYSGSWHNEQFF
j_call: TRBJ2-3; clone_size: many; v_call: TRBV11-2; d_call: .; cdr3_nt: TGTGCCAGCAGCTTACCAAGGGGGGCGCAGTATTTT; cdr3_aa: CASSLPRGAQYF
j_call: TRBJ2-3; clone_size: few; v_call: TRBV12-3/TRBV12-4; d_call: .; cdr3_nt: TGTGCCAGCAGTCCCCCCCGGTGGGGCACAGATACGCAGTATTTT; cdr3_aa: CASSPPRWGTDTQYF
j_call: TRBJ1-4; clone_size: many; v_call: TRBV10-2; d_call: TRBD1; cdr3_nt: TGCGCCAGCAGTGAGGACAGGGGGGCGGAAAAACTGTTTTTT; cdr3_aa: CASSEDRGAEKLFF
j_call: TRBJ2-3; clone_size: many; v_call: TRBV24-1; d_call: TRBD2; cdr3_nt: TGTGCCACCAGTGACCTTCGGGCGGGAGGAGACACAGATACGCAGTATTTT; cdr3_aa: CATSDLRAGGDTDTQYF
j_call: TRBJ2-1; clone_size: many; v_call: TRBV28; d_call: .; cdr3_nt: TGTGCCAGCAGCTTTTCCGTCCTCAGGGGCTACAATGAGCAGTTCTTC; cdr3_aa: CASSFSVLRGYNEQFF